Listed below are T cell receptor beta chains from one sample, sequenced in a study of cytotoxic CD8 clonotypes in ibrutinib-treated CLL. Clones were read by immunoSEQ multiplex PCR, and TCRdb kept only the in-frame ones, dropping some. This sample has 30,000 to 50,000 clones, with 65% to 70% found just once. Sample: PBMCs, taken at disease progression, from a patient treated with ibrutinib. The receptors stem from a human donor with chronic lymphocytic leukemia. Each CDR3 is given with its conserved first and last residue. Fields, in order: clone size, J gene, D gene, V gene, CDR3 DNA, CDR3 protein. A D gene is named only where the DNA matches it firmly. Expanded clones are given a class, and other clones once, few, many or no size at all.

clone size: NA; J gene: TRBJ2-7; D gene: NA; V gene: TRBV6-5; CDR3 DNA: TGTGCCAGCAGTTACCAGGGAGGCTACGAGCAGTACTTC; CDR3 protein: CASSYQGGYEQYF
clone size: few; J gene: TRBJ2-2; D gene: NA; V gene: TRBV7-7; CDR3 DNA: TGTGCTAGCAGCTTAGGCCGGCGGACCGGGGAGCTGTTTTTT; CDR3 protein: CASSLGRRTGELFF
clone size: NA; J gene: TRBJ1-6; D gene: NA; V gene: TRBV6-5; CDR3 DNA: TGTGCCAGCAGCTTTCAGATTTATAATTCACCCCTCCACTTT; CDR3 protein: CASSFQIYNSPLHF
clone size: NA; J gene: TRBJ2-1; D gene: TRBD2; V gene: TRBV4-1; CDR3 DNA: TGCGCCAGCAGCCAAGATACCCAGCGGGGATACAATGAGCAGTTCTTC; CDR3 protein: CASSQDTQRGYNEQFF
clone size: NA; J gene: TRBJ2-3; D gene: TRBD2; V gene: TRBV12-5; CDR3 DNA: TGTGCTAGTCGGGGACTAGCGGGGTCGGAGGCACGCACAGATACGCAGTATTTT; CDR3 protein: CASRGLAGSEARTDTQYF
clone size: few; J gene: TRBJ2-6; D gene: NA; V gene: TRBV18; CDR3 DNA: TGTGCCAGCTCACCCGGGCTCACTGGGGCCAACGTCCTGACTTTC; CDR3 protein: CASSPGLTGANVLTF
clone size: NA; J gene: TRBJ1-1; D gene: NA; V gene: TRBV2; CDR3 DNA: TGTGCCAGCAGTGAATTTTCTAAGGGAGCTTTCTTT; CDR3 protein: CASSEFSKGAFF
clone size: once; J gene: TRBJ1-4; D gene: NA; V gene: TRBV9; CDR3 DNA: TGTGCCAGCAGCGCTCCAGGGGTCGAAGAAAAACTGTTTTTT; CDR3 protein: CASSAPGVEEKLFF
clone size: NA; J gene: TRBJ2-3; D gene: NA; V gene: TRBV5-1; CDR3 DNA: TGCGCCAGCAGCTTGGGGGTTAGCACAGATACGCAGTATTTT; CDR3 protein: CASSLGVSTDTQYF
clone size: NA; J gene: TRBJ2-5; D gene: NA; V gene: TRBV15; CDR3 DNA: TGTGCCACCAGCAGAGATCGTGGCGGCCGGTACCAAGAGACCCAGTACTTC; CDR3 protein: CATSRDRGGRYQETQYF
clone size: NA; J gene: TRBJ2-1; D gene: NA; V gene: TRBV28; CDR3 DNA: TGTGCCAGCAGTTCCCCCTACAATGAGCAGTTCTTC; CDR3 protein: CASSSPYNEQFF
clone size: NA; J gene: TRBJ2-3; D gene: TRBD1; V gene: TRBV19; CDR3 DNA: TGTGCCAGTAATCGCCAGGGGGCAAATACGCAGTATTTT; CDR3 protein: CASNRQGANTQYF
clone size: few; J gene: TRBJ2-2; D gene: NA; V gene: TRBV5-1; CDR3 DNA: TGCGCCAGCAGCTTGGGACGGGAGTTCACCGGGGAGCTGTTTTTT; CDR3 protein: CASSLGREFTGELFF
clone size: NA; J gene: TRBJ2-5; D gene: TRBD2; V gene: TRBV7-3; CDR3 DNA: TGTGCCAGCAGCTGGGGACTAGCGGGAGTACAAGAGACCCAGTACTTC; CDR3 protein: CASSWGLAGVQETQYF
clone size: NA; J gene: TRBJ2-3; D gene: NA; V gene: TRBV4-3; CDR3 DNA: TGCGCCAGCAGCCAAGATGGGAGGATAAACACAGATACGCAGTATTTT; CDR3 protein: CASSQDGRINTDTQYF
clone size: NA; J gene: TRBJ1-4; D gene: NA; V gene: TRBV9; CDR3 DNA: TGTGCCAGCAGCTCCGGGGAAAGGCCTGAAAAACTGTTTTTT; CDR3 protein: CASSSGERPEKLFF
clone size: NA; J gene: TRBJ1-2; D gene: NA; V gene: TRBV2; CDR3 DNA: TGTGCCAGCAGTGAAGGGGGGGTCCCCTATGGCTACACCTTC; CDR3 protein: CASSEGGVPYGYTF
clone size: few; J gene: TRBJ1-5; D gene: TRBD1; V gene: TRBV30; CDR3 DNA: TGTGCCTGGAGTGAGATGTGGACAGGGGGCGGTCAGCCCCAGCATTTT; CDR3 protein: CAWSEMWTGGGQPQHF
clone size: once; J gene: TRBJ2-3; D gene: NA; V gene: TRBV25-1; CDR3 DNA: TGTGCCAGCAGCGCACTCTACCGCACAGATACGCAGTATTTT; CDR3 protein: CASSALYRTDTQYF
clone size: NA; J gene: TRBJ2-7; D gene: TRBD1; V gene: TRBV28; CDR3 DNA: TGTGCCAGCAGTCCGTACATTTGGGGGACAGGGGGCAACGAGCAGTACTTC; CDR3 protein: CASSPYIWGTGGNEQYF
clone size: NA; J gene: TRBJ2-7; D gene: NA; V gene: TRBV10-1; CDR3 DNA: TGCGCCAGCAGTCGGGACTTCATAGGGGAGCAGTACTTC; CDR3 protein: CASSRDFIGEQYF
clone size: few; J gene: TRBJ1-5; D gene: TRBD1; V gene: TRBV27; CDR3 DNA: TGTGCCAGCAGCCCCGGGACAGTGAATCAGCCCCAGCATTTT; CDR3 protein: CASSPGTVNQPQHF
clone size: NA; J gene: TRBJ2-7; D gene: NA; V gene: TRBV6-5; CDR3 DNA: TGTGCCAGCAGTTCATCAGGGCAAACCTACGAGCAGTACTTC; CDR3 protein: CASSSSGQTYEQYF
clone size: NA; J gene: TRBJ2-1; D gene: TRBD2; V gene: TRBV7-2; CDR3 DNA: TGTGCCAGCAGCTTTAGGGGACTAGCGGAAAATGAGCAGTTCTTC; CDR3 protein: CASSFRGLAENEQFF
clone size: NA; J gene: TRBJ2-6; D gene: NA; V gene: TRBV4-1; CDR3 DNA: TGCGCCAGCAGCCCAACGAATCCCCCTGGGGCCAACGTCCTGACTTTC; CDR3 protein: CASSPTNPPGANVLTF
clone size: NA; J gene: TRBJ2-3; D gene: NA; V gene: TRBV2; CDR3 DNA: TGTGCCAGCAGTGAGGGGGCAGGTGCCCCGCAGTATTTT; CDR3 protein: CASSEGAGAPQYF
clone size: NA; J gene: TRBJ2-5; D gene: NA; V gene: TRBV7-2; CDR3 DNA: TGTGCCAGCAGCTTAGGGGGCGGCGCCCAGTACTTC; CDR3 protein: CASSLGGGAQYF
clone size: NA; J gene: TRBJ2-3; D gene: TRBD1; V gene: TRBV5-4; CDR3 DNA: TGTGCCAGCAGCCCGGACAGGGACTTCACAGATACGCAGTATTTT; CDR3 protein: CASSPDRDFTDTQYF
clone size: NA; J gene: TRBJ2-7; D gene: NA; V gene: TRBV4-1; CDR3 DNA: TGCGCCAGCAGCCGGACAGAAGCCTACGAGCAGTACTTC; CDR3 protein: CASSRTEAYEQYF
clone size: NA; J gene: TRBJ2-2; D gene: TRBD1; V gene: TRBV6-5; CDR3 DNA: TGTGCCAGCAGTTACTCGCGGCAGGGGGCGCACGGGGAGCTGTTTTTT; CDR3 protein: CASSYSRQGAHGELFF
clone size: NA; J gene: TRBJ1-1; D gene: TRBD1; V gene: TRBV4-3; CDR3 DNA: TGCGCCAGCAGCCAAGATTACGGGACTCAGGGGGGTATTAACACTGAAGCTTTCTTT; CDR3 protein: CASSQDYGTQGGINTEAFF
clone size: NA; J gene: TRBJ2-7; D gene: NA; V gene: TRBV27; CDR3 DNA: TGTGCCAGCGCATTGGCTCGTTCGGGCGAGCAGTACTTC; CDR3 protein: CASALARSGEQYF
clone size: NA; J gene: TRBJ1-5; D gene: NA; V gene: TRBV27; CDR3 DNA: TGTGCCAGCAGTTTACGTTCAGCCGCGCCCCAGCATTTT; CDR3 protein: CASSLRSAAPQHF
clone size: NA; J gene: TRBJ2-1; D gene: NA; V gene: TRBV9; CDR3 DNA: TGTGCCAGCAGCGTAGAGACTCTCGGGAATGAGCAGTTCTTC; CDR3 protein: CASSVETLGNEQFF
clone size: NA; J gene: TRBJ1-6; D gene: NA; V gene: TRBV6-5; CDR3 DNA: TGTGCCAGCAGGGGGAACTATAATTCACCCCTCCACTTT; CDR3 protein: CASRGNYNSPLHF
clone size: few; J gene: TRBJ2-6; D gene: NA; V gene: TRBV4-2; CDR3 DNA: TGTGCCAGCAGCCAAGATAATGGCGTGGCTGGGGCCAACGTCCTGACTTTC; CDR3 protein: CASSQDNGVAGANVLTF
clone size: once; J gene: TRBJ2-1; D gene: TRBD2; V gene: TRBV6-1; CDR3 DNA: TGTGCCAGCAGTGGGCTAGCGGGAGCAGGGATTGAGCAGTTCTTC; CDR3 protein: CASSGLAGAGIEQFF
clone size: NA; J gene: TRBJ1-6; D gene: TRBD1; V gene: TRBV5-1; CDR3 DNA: TGCGCCAGCAGCTTTGGCCTGGGACAGGGGAATTCACCCCTCCACTTT; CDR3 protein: CASSFGLGQGNSPLHF
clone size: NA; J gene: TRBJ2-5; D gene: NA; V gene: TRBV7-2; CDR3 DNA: TGTGCCAGCAGCTTAGGAGAGGGGTGGGAGACCCAGTACTTC; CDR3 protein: CASSLGEGWETQYF
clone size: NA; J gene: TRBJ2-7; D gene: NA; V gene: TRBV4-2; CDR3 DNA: TGTGCCAGCAGCCAAGATCGGCCCGGCGGGGAGCGCTACGAGCAGTACTTC; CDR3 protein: CASSQDRPGGERYEQYF
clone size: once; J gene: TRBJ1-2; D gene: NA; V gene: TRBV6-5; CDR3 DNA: TGTGCCAGCAATGGGGTTGGAAGCGGCTACACCTTC; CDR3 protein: CASNGVGSGYTF